This TCR beta chain was retrieved from a study of blood T cell repertoires in COVID-19. Background on the study: Material from acute and convalescent COVID-19 was sourced from the United States, Italy and Spain.

In the original workflow: Quantification of nucleated cells was approximated via reference gene primer amplification. Profiling relied on immunoSEQ multiplex PCR, and the TCRdb table lists in-frame clones only, not all of them. V and J calls and clone size come straight from that table; D and trimming were deduced from the DNA. Seen here are 150,000 to 200,000 clones, about 93% observed once, and the top ten hold 3.5% to 5%. The length of the CDR3 is 18 residues. The receptor comes from a woman in her fifties or sixties with acute or convalescent COVID-19. Sequenced material: peripheral blood. The chain employs TRBV21-1 and TRBJ2-1; the D call of TRBD2 is as the table states it, not checked on the DNA. TRBV21-1 is a pseudogene. CDR3 sequence reads: CASSKVERTSGKYNEQFF. The CDR3 DNA reads as TGTGCCAGCAGCAAAGTAGAGAGGACTAGCGGGAAATACAATGAGCAGTTCTTC.